Following are 29 T cell receptor beta chains from one sample sequenced in a study of OX40 agonist ivuxolimab in advanced cancers. Repertoires were generated with immunoSEQ multiplex PCR, while TCRdb's copy carries only in-frame clones and drops some. The sample includes 75,000 to 95,000 clones, just over 90% of them seen just once. Specimen: CD4+ or CD8+ T cells sorted from blood, collected in a trial of the OX40 agonist ivuxolimab. These receptors were collected from an adult with an advanced solid tumor such as melanoma, head and neck, liver or kidney cancer.

V usage is TRBV7-6 and J usage is TRBJ2-1, with D perhaps matching TRBD2 (5 bases). CDR3 length: 11 residues. The germline V gene encodes CDR1 SGHVS and CDR2 FNYEAQ. Trimming stripped 5 bases from V and 8 bases from J, with 7 bases between. The CDR3 spells CASSERDEQFF. CDR3 in DNA: TGTGCCAGCAGCGAGAGGGATGAGCAGTTCTTC.

The V gene is TRBV7-2, the J gene TRBJ1-2, with D perhaps matching TRBD1 (6 bases). CDR1 is SGHTA, CDR2 FQGNSA, per germline. V dropped 5 bases and J dropped 4 bases, with 14 bases sitting between them. The CDR3 length is 14 residues. The CDR3 protein is CASSPRQDSYGYTF. CDR3 in DNA: TGTGCCAGCAGCCCCCGACAGGACTCCTATGGCTACACCTTC.

This sequence joins TRBV30 and TRBJ2-7, with TRBD2 matching 15 bases. CDR3 length: 14 residues. The V segment lost 2 bases and the J segment 7 bases; nucleotides outside the gene matches: 3. Germline V gene lookup returns CDR1 GTSNPN and CDR2 SVGIG (reference sequence). Written as DNA, the CDR3 is TGTGCCTGGAGTCTCGGACTAGCGGGGGGGGAGCAGTACTTC. This encodes CAWSLGLAGGEQYF. The variable domain in full, with the rest retrieved from reference TRBV30 and TRBJ2-7, is SQTIHQWPATLVQPVGSPLSLECTVEGTSNPNLYWYRQAAGRGLQLLFYSVGIGQISSEVPQNLSASRPQDRQFILSSKKLLLSDSGFYLCAWSLGLAGGEQYFGPGTRLTVT.

The chain links TRBV6-6 to TRBJ2-5, with 8 bases aligning to TRBD2. Germline V gene data show CDR1 as MNHNY and CDR2 as SVGAGI (reference sequence). V lost 2 bases and J lost 5; bases outside the gene matches: 10. The CDR3 runs to 16 residues. The CDR3 DNA is TGTGCCAGCAGTTACGACTCGTTTCTAGCGGGTGAGACCCAGTACTTC. Translated, it gives CASSYDSFLAGETQYF.

This clone was seen once. The chain carries TRBV7-2 and TRBJ2-2, with 14 bases identical to TRBD2. In germline, CDR1 is SGHTA, CDR2 FQGNSA. J lost 11 bases, V lost 4 bases, and 9 bases had no gene match. The CDR3 is 16 amino acids. CDR3 coding DNA: TGTGCCAGCAGCTCAGGGGGGACTAGCGGGAGTAACGAGCTGTTTTTT. Residues: CASSSGGTSGSNELFF.

The chain employs TRBV2 and TRBJ1-5; D might be TRBD1 (5 bases). The V end was cut by 7 bases, the J end by 1 base, with 14 bases between. Germline CDR1 reads SNHLY; CDR2 reads FYNNEI. The CDR3 runs to 15 residues. The CDR3 sequence: CASTHGDGSNQPQHF. CDR3 DNA: TGTGCCAGCACTCACGGGGACGGAAGCAATCAGCCCCAGCATTTT.

The V call is TRBV12-5, the J call TRBJ2-2; TRBD2 aligns across 8 bases. Germline-derived CDR1 and CDR2 are LGHNT and FRNRAP. After removal of 9 bases from V and 2 bases from J, the junction contained 5 bases not matched to a gene. The CDR3 totals 14 residues. For the CDR3, the DNA is TGTGCTAGGGTTAGCGGGGTAAACACCGGGGAGCTGTTTTTT. Residues: CARVSGVNTGELFF.

V and J are TRBV2 and TRBJ2-7; no reliable D call. Germline values: CDR1 SNHLY, CDR2 FYNNEI. The CDR3 runs to 16 residues. Trimming cost V 1 base and J 3 bases, with 16 bases left between them. The CDR3 is CASSEGPGFPLYEQYF. Written as DNA, the CDR3 is TGTGCCAGCAGTGAAGGCCCCGGGTTCCCCCTCTACGAGCAGTACTTC.

The rearrangement uses TRBV5-1 and TRBJ2-7; TRBD1 agrees at 8 bases. Germline assignment: CDR1 SGHRS and CDR2 YFSETQ. CDR3 length: 15 amino acids. The trim removed 0 bases at V and 1 base at J, leaving 3 bases unmatched. CDR3 amino acids: CASSLGTGRSYEQYF. Written as DNA, the CDR3 is TGCGCCAGCAGCTTGGGGACAGGGAGATCCTACGAGCAGTACTTC.

This chain uses TRBV5-1 with TRBJ2-1, with D maybe TRBD2 (7 bases). Germline loops: CDR1 SGHRS, CDR2 YFSETQ. This CDR3 has 18 amino acids. V lost 0 bases and J lost 0, with 16 bases in between. In DNA form, the CDR3 reads TGCGCCAGCAGCTTGGCGGGGGGCGCCGGGAGCTCCTACAATGAGCAGTTCTTC. This gives the protein CASSLAGGAGSSYNEQFF.

The V call is TRBV9, the J call TRBJ2-7; 11 bases line up with TRBD2. The CDR3 covers 14 residues. Unmatched junction bases numbered 5, after V lost 3 bases and J lost 6 bases. Germline V gene data show CDR1 as SGDLS and CDR2 as YYNGEE. This chain's CDR3 is CASSDLAGGGEQYF. CDR3 bases: TGTGCCAGCAGCGATCTAGCGGGAGGCGGCGAGCAGTACTTC.

The rearrangement uses TRBV30 and TRBJ2-4, with D possibly TRBD1 on 6 matching bases. V lost 5 bases to trimming and J lost 6 bases, with 17 bases between them. Germline assignment: CDR1 GTSNPN and CDR2 SVGIG (reference sequence). This CDR3 region has 14 residues. In DNA form, the CDR3 reads TGTGCCTGGGATCAGGGGTTTTCGGTAAACATTCAGTACTTC. This translates into CAWDQGFSVNIQYF.

The chain carries TRBV10-2 and TRBJ2-5, with D perhaps matching TRBD1 (5 bases). Germline V CDR1 and CDR2: WSHSY, SAAADI. CDR3 size: 12 residues. Trimming pared 9 bases from V and 2 bases from J, leaving 10 bases between. The CDR3 loop is CARRQYQETQYF. The CDR3 DNA follows: TGCGCCAGAAGACAGTATCAAGAGACCCAGTACTTC.

This clone was seen once. The CDR3 nucleotides read TGCGCCAGCAGAGCTTCTAGGGGACCGAGCTCCTACGAGCAGTACTTC. Translating gives CASRASRGPSSYEQYF. The chain carries TRBV10-2 and TRBJ2-7, with D perhaps being TRBD1 or TRBD2 (5 bases each). CDR3 size: 16 residues. V lost 6 bases and J lost 0, with 18 bases in between. Germline V gene lookup returns CDR1 WSHSY and CDR2 SAAADI.

The chain carries TRBV5-6 and TRBJ1-2, with 10 nucleotides matching TRBD1. After removal of 0 bases from V and 4 bases from J, the junction contained 3 bases not matched to a gene. The CDR3 consists of 15 residues. CDR1 is SGHDT and CDR2 is YYEEEE in the germline V gene. CDR3 protein: CASSLGQGAGYGYTF. The CDR3 DNA reads TGTGCCAGCAGCTTGGGACAGGGGGCGGGCTATGGCTACACCTTC.

This clone was seen a few times. The chain combines TRBV30 with TRBJ1-1; D remains unclear. The ends were cut back, 2 bases at V and 0 bases at J, with 4 bases in the middle. Germline V gene sequence: CDR1 GTSNPN, CDR2 SVGIG (reference sequence). The CDR3 is made up of 12 amino acids. The CDR3 nucleotides are TGTGCCTGGAGTTGGGTGAACACTGAAGCTTTCTTT. As protein: CAWSWVNTEAFF.

V is TRBV21-1 and J is TRBJ2-7; TRBD2 was called by the table and not checked on the DNA. TRBV21-1 is noted as a pseudogene. The CDR3 covers 17 residues. The CDR3: CASSKGGGGLYSYEQYF. In DNA form, the CDR3 reads TGTGCCAGCAGCAAAGGCGGGGGGGGCCTTTACTCCTACGAGCAGTACTTC.

The V gene is TRBV5-1, the J gene TRBJ2-2, with 8 bases fitting TRBD2. CDR1 and CDR2 (germline): SGHRS, YFSETQ. CDR3 size: 13 residues. CDR3 in DNA: TGCGCAGCGGGGGCCGACTACCCCGGGGAGCTGTTTTTT. It is translated as CAAGADYPGELFF.

The chain employs TRBV19 and TRBJ2-3; a possible D gene is TRBD1 (5 bases). The CDR3 loop spans 13 amino acids. Looked up from germline, CDR1 is LNHDA and CDR2 is SQIVND (reference sequence). V was cut by 5 bases and J by 0 bases, with 6 bases left in between. The CDR3 loop is CASSGQSTDTQYF. In nucleotides, the CDR3 is TGTGCCAGTAGTGGACAAAGCACAGATACGCAGTATTTT.

The chain carries TRBV1 and TRBJ1-2. TRBV1 is deemed a pseudogene. The CDR3 length is 13 residues. The CDR3 DNA sequence: TGCACCAGCAGCCAACCATGGCGACATGGCTACACCTTC. Translated: CTSSQPWRHGYTF.

This sequence joins TRBV27 and TRBJ2-7, with TRBD2 matching over 9 bases. The germline CDR1 and CDR2 sequences are MNHEY and SMNVEV (reference sequence). V shed 4 bases and J 5 bases; nucleotides not matched to a gene: 6. The CDR3 consists of 14 residues. The chain's CDR3 is CASSSIAGADEQYF. In DNA form, the CDR3 reads TGTGCCAGCAGTTCCATAGCGGGAGCCGACGAGCAGTACTTC.

The J gene is TRBJ1-2, the V gene TRBV18, with 9 bases that match TRBD1. CDR1 and CDR2 from the germline V gene are KGHSH and LQKENI. V dropped 3 bases and J dropped 1; count of bases not matched to a gene: 3. CDR3 length: 15 residues. CDR3 loop: CASSPGTGFNYGYTF. The CDR3 bases are TGTGCCAGCTCACCCGGGACAGGGTTTAACTATGGCTACACCTTC.

The CDR3 region is CAWSGQWENYGYTF. The CDR3 DNA reads as TGTGCCTGGAGCGGACAGTGGGAAAACTATGGCTACACCTTC. V gene TRBV30 combines with J gene TRBJ1-2, with D perhaps matching TRBD1 (6 bases). Trimming stripped 3 bases from V and 2 bases from J, with 13 bases between. Looked up from germline, CDR1 is GTSNPN and CDR2 is SVGIG (reference sequence). The CDR3 totals 14 residues.

The rearrangement joins TRBV5-4 to TRBJ2-7, with 7 bases lining up with TRBD2. This CDR3 contains 15 residues. Germline V gene lookup returns CDR1 SGHNT and CDR2 YYREEE (reference sequence). Trimming cost V 4 bases and J 3 bases; bases outside gene matches: 10. CDR3 coding DNA: TGTGCCAGCAGCCAGAAACCTAGCGGAGGCTACGAGCAGTACTTC. Amino acids: CASSQKPSGGYEQYF.

The chain joins TRBV19 to TRBJ1-1; 9 nucleotides align to TRBD1. The junction had 12 bases not matched to a gene; V was cut back by 5 bases and J by 11 bases. This CDR3 comprises 14 residues. Germline lookup yields CDR1 LNHDA and CDR2 SQIVND (reference sequence). The CDR3 DNA is TGTGCCAGTAGTGGAACAGGGGGCGCGGATGGGGCTTTCTTT. It is translated as CASSGTGGADGAFF.

The J gene is TRBJ2-7, the V gene TRBV6-6; 7 bases are shared with TRBD1. The CDR3 is made up of 15 amino acids. The V gene end was trimmed by 6 bases and the J gene end by 1 base; junction bases not matched to a gene: 9. In germline, CDR1 is MNHNY, CDR2 SVGAGI (reference sequence). CDR3 amino acids: CASSLGTVSSYEQYF. As DNA, the CDR3 is TGTGCCAGCAGCTTAGGGACAGTTTCGTCCTACGAGCAGTACTTC.

This chain joins TRBV18 and TRBJ1-1; 8 positions agree with TRBD1. The CDR3 runs to 13 residues. V trimming: 5 bases; J trimming: 5 bases; junction bases outside the gene matches: 4. CDR1 KGHSH and CDR2 LQKENI come from the germline V gene. CDR3 protein: CASSSDRGTEAFF. The CDR3 bases are TGTGCCAGCTCATCCGACAGGGGAACTGAAGCTTTCTTT.

The rearrangement links TRBV9 to TRBJ2-3; maybe TRBD1 (6 bases). The V gene's germline CDR1 is SGDLS and CDR2 YYNGEE. V was shortened by 2 bases and J by 0 bases, with 10 bases between the two germline ends. The CDR3 contains 15 residues. The DNA of the CDR3 is TGTGCCAGCAGCGTCGGGACAACGAGCACAGATACGCAGTATTTT. This translates into CASSVGTTSTDTQYF.

The chain carries TRBV27 and TRBJ2-7; TRBD2 aligns across 7 bases. There are 15 residues in the CDR3. Unmatched junction bases numbered 10, after V lost 5 bases and J lost 3 bases. Per germline, CDR1 MNHEY and CDR2 SMNVEV (reference sequence). The CDR3: CASSNRLALLYEQYF. For the CDR3, the DNA is TGTGCCAGCAGTAACAGACTAGCCCTCCTCTACGAGCAGTACTTC.